The 10 T cell receptor beta chains presented below share a single source sample, sequenced in a study of blood T cell repertoires in COVID-19. Sequencing used immunoSEQ multiplex PCR; TCRdb keeps in-frame clones, though not all of them. The sample has over 400,000 clones; 85% to 90% are singletons. Sequencing was done on a sample of peripheral blood. The source is a woman aged 45-59 years with COVID-19, enrolled during active disease.

This chain connects TRBV11-2 to TRBJ1-1, with 9 bases identical to TRBD1. The J segment lost 5 bases and the V segment lost 5 bases, leaving 9 bases of the junction unmatched. CDR3 length: 15 residues. Germline lookup yields CDR1 SGHAT and CDR2 FQNNGV. The CDR3 coding sequence is TGTGCCAGCAGCGGGGGGGGACAGGGCCGAACTGAAGCTTTCTTT. Translating it yields CASSGGGQGRTEAFF. Full variable domain (missing parts from reference TRBV11-2 and TRBJ1-1): EAGVAQSPRYKIIEKRQSVAFWCNPISGHATLYWYQQILGQGPKLLIQFQNNGVVDDSQLPKDRFSAERLKGVDSTLKIQPAKLEDSAVYLCASSGGGQGRTEAFFGQGTRLTVV.

This rearrangement joins TRBV30 to TRBJ1-1, with D hard to call. Germline CDR1 reads GTSNPN; CDR2 reads SVGIG (reference sequence). Trimming removed 5 bases from V and 0 bases from J, with 10 bases in between. The CDR3 consists of 13 residues. CDR3 amino acids: CAWGSQMNTEAFF. The CDR3 bases are TGTGCCTGGGGATCACAGATGAACACTGAAGCTTTCTTT.

This clone occurred once. The rearrangement uses TRBV20-1 and TRBJ2-3; D is possibly TRBD2 (5 bases). V dropped 3 bases and J dropped 4 bases, with 14 bases sitting between them. Germline V gene sequence: CDR1 DFQATT, CDR2 SNEGSKA (reference sequence). This CDR3 comprises 14 residues. CDR3 amino acids: CSASPGKGADTQYF. In DNA form, the CDR3 reads TGCAGTGCTAGTCCGGGGAAAGGAGCAGATACGCAGTATTTT.

This chain connects TRBV5-1 to TRBJ2-7; 9 bases agree with TRBD1. Germline CDR1 SGHRS, CDR2 YFSETQ. The CDR3 extends over 19 amino acids. V lost 4 bases, J lost 2 bases, and 19 bases stayed unmatched. CDR3 in DNA: TGCGCCAGCAGCCCGGCCGGGACAGGGATTATTGGGCGAGCCTACGAGCAGTACTTC. Protein: CASSPAGTGIIGRAYEQYF.

This clone is a singleton in its sample. J is TRBJ1-1 and V is TRBV2; D might be TRBD1 (5 bases). The CDR3 contains 17 residues. With 3 bases removed from V and 4 bases from J, the gap between germline ends came to 21 bases. The germline V gene has CDR1 SNHLY and CDR2 FYNNEI. The chain's CDR3 is CASSEGIRALLGTEAFF. As DNA, the CDR3 is TGTGCCAGCAGTGAGGGAATCAGGGCCCTCTTGGGCACTGAAGCTTTCTTT. The complete variable domain, with remaining parts taken from reference TRBV2 and TRBJ1-1, reads EPEVTQTPSHQVTQMGQEVILRCVPISNHLYFYWYRQILGQKVEFLVSFYNNEISEKSEIFDDQFSVERPDGSNFTLKIRSTKLEDSAMYFCASSEGIRALLGTEAFFGQGTRLTVV.

The chain carries TRBV6-5 and TRBJ1-1; 8 bases are shared with TRBD1. This CDR3 is built from 14 residues. CDR1 and CDR2 from the germline V gene are MNHEY and SVGAGI. With 6 bases clipped from V and 6 bases from J, the junction kept 9 bases outside the gene matches. The CDR3 bases are TGTGCCAGCAGCGGTCTCAGGGGGCGCCCTGAAGCTTTCTTT. Protein sequence: CASSGLRGRPEAFF.

This clone showed up just once. The chain carries TRBV3-1 (or the pseudogene TRBV3-2) and TRBJ1-2; no clear D gene. V was cut by 5 bases and J by 9 bases, with 13 bases left in between. CDR1 LGHDT and CDR2 YNNKEL come from the germline V gene (reference sequence). This CDR3 contains 12 residues. The CDR3 region is CASSSPEQSYTF. CDR3 in DNA: TGTGCCAGCAGCTCCCCGGAACAGAGCTACACCTTC.

This chain links TRBV10-1 with TRBJ2-7, with a possible D match to TRBD1 (5 bases). This CDR3 contains 15 residues. CDR1 and CDR2 (germline): WNHNN, SYGVQD (reference sequence). V shed 0 bases and J shed 2 bases, with 11 bases lying between them. The CDR3 nucleotides read TGCGCCAGCAGTGAGTCGAAAGGGGCCCCCTACGAGCAGTACTTC. This sequence encodes CASSESKGAPYEQYF.

The chain carries TRBV29-1 and TRBJ1-2; possible D gene TRBD1, 5 bases. V shed 1 base and J shed 2 bases, with 11 bases lying between them. CDR3 length equals 14 residues. The V gene's germline CDR1 is SQVTM and CDR2 ANQGSEA. The CDR3 loop is CSVEVGAENYGYTF. In nucleotides, the CDR3 is TGCAGCGTTGAAGTTGGGGCAGAAAACTATGGCTACACCTTC.

With respect to this clone: Germline and junction disagree at one end, which may indicate a read error. This chain uses TRBV6-4 with TRBJ1-1; 9 bases align to TRBD1. CDR1 and CDR2 (germline): MRHNA, SNTAGT. The CDR3 runs to 10 residues. The CDR3 region is CASRPRDRVF. CDR3 sequence (DNA): TGTGCCAGCAGGCCTCGGGACAGGGTCTTT.